A single TCR beta chain is shown here with its context. The antigen this receptor binds is unknown. No base quality values were provided; no much bigger clone lies one nucleotide off. Sequencer: Illumina HiSeq 2500. Quantitative 5'-RACE with molecular barcodes was used to prepare TCR beta libraries. Concerning the study's data processing: Disease-linked TCR variants were identified with a new computational method built on a probabilistic model of VDJ rearrangement. TCRdb reanalyzed the raw reads on its own, using fastp at Q25 for trimming and MiXCR for clone calling, and kept in-frame beta chains. Identical CDR3 proteins give one entry, which carries the most common genes and DNA. These V and J calls are TCRdb output, not the study's own analysis. In all, the sample holds roughly 180,000 distinct CDR3 sequences, and under 14% of those were seen once. Of the sample, about 27% falls within the top ten clones.

The data were taken from a study of CD8 T cells in ankylosing spondylitis (dated by TCRdb to the late 2010s). With respect to the entire study: T cell receptor beta repertoires were profiled in healthy donors and ankylosing spondylitis patients so that disease-linked TCR variants could be found. The full study cohort was made up of about two dozen ankylosing spondylitis patients and over 90 healthy donors. Peripheral blood was sampled, and synovial fluid was also collected from ankylosing spondylitis patients.

The study at large found these results: A TCR beta motif made up of several highly homologous amino acid variants appeared to be characteristic of blood from ankylosing spondylitis patients. Some TCR beta motif variants had previously been reported in synovial fluid and blood of reactive arthritis patients, which suggested common disease-initiation mechanisms. A CD8+ phenotype was shown by the disease-linked clones, which were found at relatively low frequencies in peripheral blood. According to the report, matched synovial fluid samples from ankylosing spondylitis patients were significantly enriched for the disease-linked clones.

CDR3 length: 16 amino acids, cysteine to phenylalanine. The kept DNA is CDR3 alone, 48 bases in frame from the first base. Trimming at the junction amounts to 0 bases on V and 2 bases on J, and the germline ends lie 11 bases apart. Per the germline V gene, SGHRS is the CDR1 and YFSETQ is the CDR2. This sequence originates from a male donor with ankylosing spondylitis or in good health (not recorded which). The rearrangement joined TRBV5-1 to TRBJ2-2, with TRBD1 tentatively as D gene (5 bases match). Sequenced material: blood, either unsorted or a sorted T cell fraction (not recorded which). The CDR3 reads as follows: CASSLAPGINTGELFF. Read as DNA, the sequence is TGCGCCAGCAGCTTGGCCCCAGGGATTAACACCGGGGAGCTGTTTTTT.